This entry concerns a single T cell receptor beta chain. The authors ran a second PCR of about 7 to 11 cycles using a sample-barcoded 5' primer and a J-beta primer mix. MiXCR, applied by TCRdb to the 5' RACE reads, yields one record per CDR3 protein. The sample gives some 1.4 million distinct CDR3 sequences, 42% of which show up once; around 8% is in the top ten. The data derive from a study of blood T cells in healthy people across ages. Germline lookup yields CDR1 SGHTA and CDR2 FQGNSA. Trimming left V 0 bases short and J 5 bases short, with 17 bases between. The CDR3 consists of 16 residues. Sequenced input: blood. The receptor's source is a woman under 30 in good health. The chain couples TRBV7-2 to TRBJ2-7, with D perhaps matching TRBD1 (5 bases). CDR3 amino acids: CASSLARGQGRDEQYF. The CDR3 DNA sequence: TGTGCCAGCAGCTTAGCCCGTGGGCAGGGTAGGGACGAGCAGTACTTC.